The rows below give T cell receptor beta chains drawn from one sample of a study of blood T cell repertoires in COVID-19. Method: immunoSEQ multiplex PCR; TCRdb's copy keeps in-frame clones and lacks some. The table records some 200,000 clones, roughly 90% of them present only once. Specimen: peripheral blood. Receptor source: a woman aged 55-70 years with COVID-19, enrolled during active disease. Each CDR3 is given with its conserved first and last residue. D genes are given only for firm matches. Not every row has a clone size; where given, it reads once, few, many or a size class.

D	V	size	J	DNA	CDR3
TRBD1	TRBV3-1/TRBV3-2	.	TRBJ1-5	TGTGCCAGCACCCGGGACAGTCCAAATCAGCCCCAGCATTTT	CASTRDSPNQPQHF
.	TRBV7-8	.	TRBJ1-2	TGTGCCAGCAGCCCTGGGGGCGCCGGCTATGGCTACACCTTC	CASSPGGAGYGYTF
TRBD1	TRBV5-6	.	TRBJ1-2	TGTGCCAGCAGCGACGACAGGGGTCGCACCTTC	CASSDDRGRTF
.	TRBV20-1	few	TRBJ1-5	TGCAGTGCTAGTCCTTCGGGGACATTCAATCAGCCCCAGCATTTT	CSASPSGTFNQPQHF
.	TRBV6-5	.	TRBJ2-1	TGTGCCAGCAGTTACGACTTATTGAGGCAGCATGAGCAGTTCTTC	CASSYDLLRQHEQFF
.	TRBV7-2	.	TRBJ2-4	TGTGCCAGCAGCTTAGGAACAGGAAAAAACATTCAGTACTTC	CASSLGTGKNIQYF
TRBD2	TRBV29-1	once	TRBJ2-7	TGCAGCGTTGAGAAAGGGGTTAGCGGGCGTCCCTACGAGCAGTACTTC	CSVEKGVSGRPYEQYF
TRBD2	TRBV29-1	once	TRBJ2-2	TGCAGCGTTGATAGCGGGGGGCGGCCCGGGGAGCTGTTTTTT	CSVDSGGRPGELFF
.	TRBV24-1	.	TRBJ1-4	TGTGCCACCAGTGAAGGCCGGGGGCTGTTTTTT	CATSEGRGLFF
TRBD2	TRBV7-8	.	TRBJ2-4	TGTGCCAGCAGCGGGGGGGGACTAGCCAAAAACATTCAGTACTTC	CASSGGGLAKNIQYF